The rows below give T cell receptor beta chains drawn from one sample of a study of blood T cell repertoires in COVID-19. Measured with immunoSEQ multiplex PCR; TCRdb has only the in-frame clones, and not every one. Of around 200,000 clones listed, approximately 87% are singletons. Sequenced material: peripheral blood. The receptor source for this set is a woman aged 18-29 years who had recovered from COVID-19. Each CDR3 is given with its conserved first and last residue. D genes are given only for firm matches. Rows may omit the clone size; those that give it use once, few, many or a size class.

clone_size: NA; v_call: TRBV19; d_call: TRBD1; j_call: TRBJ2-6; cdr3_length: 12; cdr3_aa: CASMGQDFSMTF; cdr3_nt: TGTGCCAGTATGGGACAGGACTTTAGCATGACTTTC
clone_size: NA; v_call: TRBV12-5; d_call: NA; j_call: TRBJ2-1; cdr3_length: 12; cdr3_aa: CASGRAYNEQFF; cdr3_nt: TGTGCTAGTGGCCGGGCCTACAATGAGCAGTTCTTC
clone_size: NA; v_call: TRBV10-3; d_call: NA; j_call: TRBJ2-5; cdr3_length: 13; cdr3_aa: CAISEEGQETQYF; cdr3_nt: TGTGCCATCAGTGAAGAGGGTCAAGAGACCCAGTACTTC
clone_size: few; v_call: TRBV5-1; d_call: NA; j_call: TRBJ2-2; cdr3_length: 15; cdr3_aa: CASSLTGPNTGELFF; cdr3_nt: TGCGCCAGCAGCTTGACAGGACCCAACACCGGGGAGCTGTTTTTT
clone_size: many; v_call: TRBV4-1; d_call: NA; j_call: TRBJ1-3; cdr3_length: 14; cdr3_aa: CASSQEQIGNTIYF; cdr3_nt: TGCGCCAGCAGCCAAGAACAGATCGGAAACACCATATATTTT
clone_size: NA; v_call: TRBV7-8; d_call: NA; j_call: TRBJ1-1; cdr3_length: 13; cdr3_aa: CASSLSLNTEAFF; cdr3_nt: TGTGCCAGCAGCCTAAGCTTGAACACTGAAGCTTTCTTT
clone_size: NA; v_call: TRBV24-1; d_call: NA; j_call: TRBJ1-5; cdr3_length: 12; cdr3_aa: CATSETDQPQHF; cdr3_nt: TGTGCCACCAGTGAGACAGATCAGCCCCAGCATTTT
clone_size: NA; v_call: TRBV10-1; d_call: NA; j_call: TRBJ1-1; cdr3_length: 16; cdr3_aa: CASSESAPEQNTEAFF; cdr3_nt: TGCGCCAGCAGTGAGTCTGCCCCCGAACAGAACACTGAAGCTTTCTTT
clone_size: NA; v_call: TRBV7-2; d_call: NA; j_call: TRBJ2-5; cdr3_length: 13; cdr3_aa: CASSLQRRETQYF; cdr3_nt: TGTGCCAGCAGCTTACAGCGTCGAGAGACCCAGTACTTC
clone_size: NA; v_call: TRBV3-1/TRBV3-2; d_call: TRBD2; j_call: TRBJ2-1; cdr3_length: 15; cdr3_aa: CASSRGGAGDDEQFF; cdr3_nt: TGTGCCAGCAGCCGGGGGGGAGCGGGGGACGATGAGCAGTTCTTC
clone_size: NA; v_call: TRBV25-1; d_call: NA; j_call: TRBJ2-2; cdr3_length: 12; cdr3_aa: CASSESYGELFF; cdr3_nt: TGTGCCAGCAGTGAATCGTACGGGGAGCTGTTTTTT
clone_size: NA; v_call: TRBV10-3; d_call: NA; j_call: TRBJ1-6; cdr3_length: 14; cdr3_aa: CAIRDREDNSPLHF; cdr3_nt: TGTGCCATCAGGGACCGGGAGGATAATTCACCCCTCCACTTT
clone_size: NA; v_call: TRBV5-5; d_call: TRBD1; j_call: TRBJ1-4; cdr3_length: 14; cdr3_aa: CASSEGTGGEKLFF; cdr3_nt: TGTGCCAGCAGCGAGGGGACAGGGGGTGAAAAACTGTTTTTT
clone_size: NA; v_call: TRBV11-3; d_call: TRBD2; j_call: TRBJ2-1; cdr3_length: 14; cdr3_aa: CASSYLAGTNEQFF; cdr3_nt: TGTGCCAGCAGCTACCTAGCGGGAACAAATGAGCAGTTCTTC
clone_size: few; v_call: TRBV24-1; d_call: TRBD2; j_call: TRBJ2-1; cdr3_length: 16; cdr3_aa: CATSDVAGSSYNEQFF; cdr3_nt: TGTGCCACCAGTGATGTAGCGGGGAGCTCCTACAATGAGCAGTTCTTC
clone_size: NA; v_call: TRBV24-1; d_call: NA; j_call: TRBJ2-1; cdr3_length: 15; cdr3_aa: CATSERGGVVDEQFF; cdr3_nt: TGTGCCACCAGTGAGAGAGGGGGGGTAGTCGATGAGCAGTTCTTC
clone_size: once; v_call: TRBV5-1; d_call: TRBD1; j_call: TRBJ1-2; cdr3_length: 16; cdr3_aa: CASSFTGTGGRNGYTF; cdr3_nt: TGCGCCAGCAGCTTTACCGGGACAGGGGGCAGAAATGGCTACACCTTC
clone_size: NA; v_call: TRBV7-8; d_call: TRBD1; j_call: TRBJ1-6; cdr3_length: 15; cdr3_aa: CASSPQGGANSPLHF; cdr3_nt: TGTGCCAGCAGCCCCCAGGGGGGAGCCAATTCACCCCTCCACTTT
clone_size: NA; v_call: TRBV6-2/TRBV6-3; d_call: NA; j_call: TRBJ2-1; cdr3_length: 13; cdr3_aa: CASSYRDYNEQFF; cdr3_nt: TGTGCCAGCAGTTACCGGGACTACAATGAGCAGTTCTTC
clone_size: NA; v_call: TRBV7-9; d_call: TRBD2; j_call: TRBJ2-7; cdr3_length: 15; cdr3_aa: CASSLRGVPAYEQYF; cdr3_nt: TGTGCCAGCAGCTTGCGGGGGGTGCCTGCCTACGAGCAGTACTTC
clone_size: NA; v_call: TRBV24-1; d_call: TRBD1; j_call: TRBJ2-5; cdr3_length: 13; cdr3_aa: CATQRQGLETQYF; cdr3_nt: TGTGCCACCCAGCGACAGGGCTTGGAGACCCAGTACTTC
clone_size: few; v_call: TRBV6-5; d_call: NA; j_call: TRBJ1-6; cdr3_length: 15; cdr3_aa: CASSYSGGRNSPLHF; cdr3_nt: TGTGCCAGCAGTTACTCTGGAGGGAGGAATTCACCCCTCCACTTT
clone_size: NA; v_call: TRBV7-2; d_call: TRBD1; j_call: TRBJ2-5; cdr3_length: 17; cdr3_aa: CASSYAQGVFVQETQYF; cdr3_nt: TGTGCCAGCAGTTATGCCCAGGGGGTTTTCGTACAAGAGACCCAGTACTTC
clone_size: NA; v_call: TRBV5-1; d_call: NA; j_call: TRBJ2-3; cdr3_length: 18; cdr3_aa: CASSLGPGGPLGTDTQYF; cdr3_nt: TGCGCCAGCAGCTTGGGTCCAGGGGGGCCTTTGGGCACAGATACGCAGTATTTT
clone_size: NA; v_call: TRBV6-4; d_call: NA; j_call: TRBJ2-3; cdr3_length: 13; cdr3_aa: CASSRSSTDTQYF; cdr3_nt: TGTGCCAGCAGTCGGAGCAGCACAGATACGCAGTATTTT
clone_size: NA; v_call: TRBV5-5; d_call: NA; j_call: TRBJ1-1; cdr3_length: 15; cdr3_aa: CASSLGDRLNTEAFF; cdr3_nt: TGTGCCAGCAGCTTGGGAGACAGGCTGAACACTGAAGCTTTCTTT
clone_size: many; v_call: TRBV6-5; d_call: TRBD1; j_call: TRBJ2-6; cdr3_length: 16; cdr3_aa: CASSSGQGDGANVLTF; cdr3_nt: TGTGCCAGCAGTTCCGGACAGGGGGATGGGGCCAACGTCCTGACTTTC
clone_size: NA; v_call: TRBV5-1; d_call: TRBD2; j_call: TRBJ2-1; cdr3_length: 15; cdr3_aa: CASSGGRSSYNEQFF; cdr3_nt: TGCGCCAGCAGCGGCGGGAGAAGCTCCTACAATGAGCAGTTCTTC
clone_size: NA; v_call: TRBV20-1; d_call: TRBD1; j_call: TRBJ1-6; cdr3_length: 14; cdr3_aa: CSASPGQGNSPLHF; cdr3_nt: TGCAGTGCTAGTCCCGGACAGGGGAATTCACCCCTCCACTTT
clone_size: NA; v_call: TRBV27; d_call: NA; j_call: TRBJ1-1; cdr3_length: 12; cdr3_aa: CASSSQGSGAFF; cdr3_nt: TGTGCCAGCAGTTCTCAGGGGTCCGGAGCTTTCTTT
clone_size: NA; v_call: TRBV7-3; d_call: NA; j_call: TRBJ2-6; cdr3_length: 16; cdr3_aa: CASSSSGGSGANVLTF; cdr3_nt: TGTGCCAGCAGCTCCTCCGGGGGCTCTGGGGCCAACGTCCTGACTTTC
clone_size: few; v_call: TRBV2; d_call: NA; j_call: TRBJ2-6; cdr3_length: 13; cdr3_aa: CATGLSGANVLTF; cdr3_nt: TGTGCCACCGGTCTCTCTGGGGCCAACGTCCTGACTTTC
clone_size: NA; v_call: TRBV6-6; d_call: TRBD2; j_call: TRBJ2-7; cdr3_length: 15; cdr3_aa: CASRPALAGNYEQYF; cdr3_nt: TGTGCCAGCAGACCCGCACTAGCGGGTAACTACGAGCAGTACTTC